Listed below are T cell receptor beta chains from one sample, sequenced in a study of T-cell reconstitution after alpha-beta-depleted transplantation in children. TCRdb ran MiXCR on the PCR reads and lists one entry per CDR3 protein. The sample carries about 610,000 distinct CDR3 sequences, about 11% recorded once. The sequencing here drew on PBMCs from the stem cell graft donor, taken from the stem cell graft. Receptors originate from a human donor who donated a stem cell graft to a child with acute myeloid leukemia. The CDR3 runs from the conserved cysteine through the conserved F or W. A D gene is named only where the DNA matches it firmly. Clone size appears in some rows only: once, few, many, or a class for an expanded clone.

j_gene: TRBJ1-4
v_gene: TRBV12-3/TRBV12-4
abundance: few
d_gene: TRBD1
CDR3nt: TGTGCCAGCAGCTGGGGACAGAAAAATGAAAAACTGTTTTTT
CDR3aa: CASSWGQKNEKLFF

j_gene: TRBJ2-7
v_gene: TRBV7-3
abundance: .
d_gene: TRBD2
CDR3nt: TGTGCCAGCAGCTCGGAAGCGGGAGGCTCCTACGAGCAGTACTTC
CDR3aa: CASSSEAGGSYEQYF

j_gene: TRBJ2-7
v_gene: TRBV3-1
abundance: few
d_gene: .
CDR3nt: TGTGCCAGCAGCCAAGGCCCGGACGGGGTCTACGAGCAGTACTTC
CDR3aa: CASSQGPDGVYEQYF

j_gene: TRBJ2-1
v_gene: TRBV29-1
abundance: .
d_gene: TRBD1
CDR3nt: TGCAGCGTTGAAGATGGTGGGGACAGGGCCCTCTACAATGAGCAGTTCTTC
CDR3aa: CSVEDGGDRALYNEQFF

j_gene: TRBJ1-1
v_gene: TRBV4-3
abundance: .
d_gene: TRBD1
CDR3nt: TGCGCCAGCAGCCAAGAAAGGGACAGGGGGCGGGAAGCTTTCTTT
CDR3aa: CASSQERDRGREAFF

j_gene: TRBJ2-7
v_gene: TRBV7-2
abundance: few
d_gene: .
CDR3nt: TGTGCCAGCAGCATGCCTGGGGGCGAGCAGTACTTC
CDR3aa: CASSMPGGEQYF

j_gene: TRBJ1-2
v_gene: TRBV2
abundance: .
d_gene: .
CDR3nt: TGTGCCAGCAGCCCTGACAGTGACTATGGCTACACCTTC
CDR3aa: CASSPDSDYGYTF

j_gene: TRBJ2-7
v_gene: TRBV6-5
abundance: few
d_gene: TRBD1
CDR3nt: TGTGCCAGCAGTTCCGGGGACAGATACGAGCAGTACTTC
CDR3aa: CASSSGDRYEQYF

j_gene: TRBJ2-1
v_gene: TRBV24-1
abundance: many
d_gene: .
CDR3nt: TGTGCCACCAGTGATTCCACTGCGATGGCGGGCTACAATGAGCAGTTCTTC
CDR3aa: CATSDSTAMAGYNEQFF

j_gene: TRBJ2-7
v_gene: TRBV4-2
abundance: .
d_gene: .
CDR3nt: TGTGCCAGCAGCCAAGATCGACAGTCCTACGAGCAGTACTTC
CDR3aa: CASSQDRQSYEQYF

j_gene: TRBJ2-3
v_gene: TRBV4-3
abundance: few
d_gene: TRBD2
CDR3nt: TGCGCCAGCAGCCAAGATCTGGGGGGGACTAACACAGATACGCAGTATTTT
CDR3aa: CASSQDLGGTNTDTQYF

j_gene: TRBJ2-1
v_gene: TRBV6-5
abundance: many
d_gene: TRBD2
CDR3nt: TGTGCCAGCAGTTACGCGAGTGGGACTAGCCGGGGGCATGAGCAGTTCTTC
CDR3aa: CASSYASGTSRGHEQFF

j_gene: TRBJ1-2
v_gene: TRBV5-1
abundance: many
d_gene: .
CDR3nt: TGCGCCAGCAGCTCCTCGGTCTATGGCTACACCTTC
CDR3aa: CASSSSVYGYTF

j_gene: TRBJ2-2
v_gene: TRBV5-1
abundance: .
d_gene: .
CDR3nt: TGCGCCAGCAGCCGAATCCGAGGGGCCACCGGGGAGCTGTTTTTT
CDR3aa: CASSRIRGATGELFF

j_gene: TRBJ2-5
v_gene: TRBV5-1
abundance: few
d_gene: .
CDR3nt: TGCGCCAGCAGCTTCTTTACGGGACCCCCAGGAGAGACCCAGTACTTC
CDR3aa: CASSFFTGPPGETQYF

j_gene: TRBJ2-7
v_gene: TRBV9
abundance: .
d_gene: .
CDR3nt: TGTGCCAGCAGCGTAGGGAATGTGGACTACGAGCAGTACTTC
CDR3aa: CASSVGNVDYEQYF

j_gene: TRBJ2-7
v_gene: TRBV29-1
abundance: .
d_gene: TRBD1
CDR3nt: TGCAGCGGTGGCAGGGGGCCCCGTGGGGAGCAGTACTTC
CDR3aa: CSGGRGPRGEQYF

j_gene: TRBJ1-2
v_gene: TRBV12-3/TRBV12-4
abundance: .
d_gene: .
CDR3nt: TGTGCCAGCAGTATCGCGGCACAGGCCCCCTATGGCTACACCTTC
CDR3aa: CASSIAAQAPYGYTF

j_gene: TRBJ2-1
v_gene: TRBV7-6
abundance: many
d_gene: TRBD2
CDR3nt: TGTGCCAGCAGCTTAGCCAGCGGGGGTGAGCAGTTCTTC
CDR3aa: CASSLASGGEQFF

j_gene: TRBJ2-7
v_gene: TRBV29-1
abundance: .
d_gene: .
CDR3nt: TGCAGCTGTAAGACCTCGCCCTACGAGCAGTACTTC
CDR3aa: CSCKTSPYEQYF

j_gene: TRBJ1-1
v_gene: TRBV30
abundance: many
d_gene: .
CDR3nt: TGTGCCTGGAGTGTATGGGGTAGCATGAACACTGAAGCTTTCTTT
CDR3aa: CAWSVWGSMNTEAFF

j_gene: TRBJ2-3
v_gene: TRBV28
abundance: .
d_gene: .
CDR3nt: TGTGCCATTGGGGCAGGGATCACAGATACGCAGTATTTT
CDR3aa: CAIGAGITDTQYF

j_gene: TRBJ2-3
v_gene: TRBV20-1
abundance: .
d_gene: TRBD1
CDR3nt: TGCAGTGTCCGGGACAGCTACACAGATACGCAGTATTTT
CDR3aa: CSVRDSYTDTQYF

j_gene: TRBJ1-5
v_gene: TRBV12-3/TRBV12-4
abundance: few
d_gene: .
CDR3nt: TGTGCCAGCAGTTCGGACCGGACAGTTCTCAATCAGCCCCAGCATTTT
CDR3aa: CASSSDRTVLNQPQHF

j_gene: TRBJ2-1
v_gene: TRBV11-3
abundance: many
d_gene: TRBD2
CDR3nt: TGTGCCAGCAGCTTAGATCCCACTAGCGATGAGCAGTTCTTC
CDR3aa: CASSLDPTSDEQFF

j_gene: TRBJ1-5
v_gene: TRBV20-1
abundance: .
d_gene: TRBD1
CDR3nt: TGCAGTGCTAGAATCTCGGGACAGCTCAATCAGCCCCAGCATTTT
CDR3aa: CSARISGQLNQPQHF

j_gene: TRBJ1-1
v_gene: TRBV7-9
abundance: .
d_gene: .
CDR3nt: TGTGCCAGCAGCGGCAGGGACAAAAAGAACACTGAAGCTTTCTTT
CDR3aa: CASSGRDKKNTEAFF

j_gene: TRBJ1-1
v_gene: TRBV29-1
abundance: .
d_gene: TRBD1
CDR3nt: TGCAGCGTAGGGACAGGGGGTGAAGCTTTCTTT
CDR3aa: CSVGTGGEAFF

j_gene: TRBJ1-5
v_gene: TRBV5-1
abundance: few
d_gene: .
CDR3nt: TGCGCCAGCAGCTTGGGTTCGGCAGACAATCAGCCCCAGCATTTT
CDR3aa: CASSLGSADNQPQHF

j_gene: TRBJ1-2
v_gene: TRBV7-3
abundance: many
d_gene: .
CDR3nt: TGTGCCAGCAGCTTAACGGGCGGTCCTGGCTACACCTTC
CDR3aa: CASSLTGGPGYTF

j_gene: TRBJ2-3
v_gene: TRBV7-2
abundance: .
d_gene: .
CDR3nt: TGTGCCAGCAGCTTACCGGGGATAGATACGCAGTATTTT
CDR3aa: CASSLPGIDTQYF

j_gene: TRBJ1-1
v_gene: TRBV14
abundance: few
d_gene: TRBD1
CDR3nt: TGTGCCAGCAGCCTTCGGACAGGGAGGGGTACTGAAGCTTTCTTT
CDR3aa: CASSLRTGRGTEAFF

j_gene: TRBJ1-2
v_gene: TRBV20-1
abundance: many
d_gene: .
CDR3nt: TGCAGTGCTAGAGCGCAGGGGACCTATGGCTACACCTTC
CDR3aa: CSARAQGTYGYTF

j_gene: TRBJ2-1
v_gene: TRBV5-1
abundance: few
d_gene: .
CDR3nt: TGCGCCAGCAGCTCCCTGGTTGGAGGGACGGTCTTCAATGAGCAGTTCTTC
CDR3aa: CASSSLVGGTVFNEQFF

j_gene: TRBJ2-3
v_gene: TRBV5-1
abundance: few
d_gene: TRBD2
CDR3nt: TGCGCCAGCAGCTTGAAGGTAGCGGGAGGCTTGGCAGATACGCAGTATTTT
CDR3aa: CASSLKVAGGLADTQYF

j_gene: TRBJ2-7
v_gene: TRBV28
abundance: .
d_gene: TRBD1
CDR3nt: TGTGCCAGCACCCTTCGGACAGGGAGCTACGAGCAGTACTTC
CDR3aa: CASTLRTGSYEQYF

j_gene: TRBJ2-1
v_gene: TRBV6-2/TRBV6-3
abundance: .
d_gene: .
CDR3nt: TGTGCCAGCAGTTATTCCCGGGGCTACAACAATGAGCAGTTCTTC
CDR3aa: CASSYSRGYNNEQFF

j_gene: TRBJ2-5
v_gene: TRBV10-3
abundance: few
d_gene: TRBD1
CDR3nt: TGTGCCATCACCCCCGGGGACAGGGGGGGGGAGACCCAGTACTTC
CDR3aa: CAITPGDRGGETQYF

j_gene: TRBJ1-6
v_gene: TRBV4-3
abundance: few
d_gene: TRBD1
CDR3nt: TGCGCCAGCAGCCGAGAGACAGGGGAAAATTCACCCCTCCACTTT
CDR3aa: CASSRETGENSPLHF

j_gene: TRBJ2-1
v_gene: TRBV20-1
abundance: many
d_gene: TRBD2
CDR3nt: TGCAGTGCTAGGCGAACTAGCGGGAGTTTCCGGCTTTCCAATGAGCAGTTCTTC
CDR3aa: CSARRTSGSFRLSNEQFF

j_gene: TRBJ1-1
v_gene: TRBV7-2
abundance: many
d_gene: .
CDR3nt: TGTGCCAGCAGCTTGGGGTTTGCCACTGAAGCTTTCTTT
CDR3aa: CASSLGFATEAFF

j_gene: TRBJ1-6
v_gene: TRBV4-3
abundance: few
d_gene: TRBD1
CDR3nt: TGCGCCAGCAGCCTCCAAGTGGGGGACAGAAATTCACCCCTCCACTTT
CDR3aa: CASSLQVGDRNSPLHF

j_gene: TRBJ2-6
v_gene: TRBV29-1
abundance: few
d_gene: .
CDR3nt: TGCAGCGTTAGACAGTTTTCTGGGGCCAACGTCCTGACTTTC
CDR3aa: CSVRQFSGANVLTF

j_gene: TRBJ2-5
v_gene: TRBV6-5
abundance: many
d_gene: .
CDR3nt: TGTGCCAGCAGTTACTCGTCTGGAGGGGGTCAAGAGACCCAGTACTTC
CDR3aa: CASSYSSGGGQETQYF

j_gene: TRBJ1-4
v_gene: TRBV12-3/TRBV12-4
abundance: many
d_gene: .
CDR3nt: TGTGCCAGCAGTTTCGGCGGGGGTCGGATAGGAGAAAAACTGTTTTTT
CDR3aa: CASSFGGGRIGEKLFF

j_gene: TRBJ2-3
v_gene: TRBV23-1
abundance: few
d_gene: TRBD2
CDR3nt: TGCGCCAGCAGTCAATCACGCGGGAGTACAGATACGCAGTATTTT
CDR3aa: CASSQSRGSTDTQYF

j_gene: TRBJ2-3
v_gene: TRBV5-1
abundance: few
d_gene: TRBD2
CDR3nt: TGCGCCAGCAGCTTGGTTAGCGGGAGAACAGATACGCAGTATTTT
CDR3aa: CASSLVSGRTDTQYF

j_gene: TRBJ1-2
v_gene: TRBV6-5
abundance: many
d_gene: TRBD1
CDR3nt: TGTGCCAGCAGTTATAAGGCAGGGGGCTCTGGCTACACCTTC
CDR3aa: CASSYKAGGSGYTF

j_gene: TRBJ2-7
v_gene: TRBV5-1
abundance: many
d_gene: .
CDR3nt: TGCGCCAGCAGCTCTAGAGGGATCTCCTACGAGCAGTACTTC
CDR3aa: CASSSRGISYEQYF

j_gene: TRBJ1-1
v_gene: TRBV4-1
abundance: many
d_gene: .
CDR3nt: TGCGCCAGCAGCCAAGTTTGGGCGAACACTGAAGCTTTCTTT
CDR3aa: CASSQVWANTEAFF

j_gene: TRBJ2-7
v_gene: TRBV6-2/TRBV6-3
abundance: few
d_gene: TRBD2
CDR3nt: TGTGCCAGCAGTTCTCTTCCGGGACTAGCGGGTAACTCCTACGAGCAGTACTTC
CDR3aa: CASSSLPGLAGNSYEQYF

j_gene: TRBJ1-5
v_gene: TRBV12-3/TRBV12-4
abundance: .
d_gene: TRBD1
CDR3nt: TGTGCCAGCAGCCTCGACAGGGTGAATAGCAATCAGCCCCAGCATTTT
CDR3aa: CASSLDRVNSNQPQHF